This is a list of T cell receptor beta chains from one sample in a study of cytomegalovirus exposure and HLA in healthy donors. Profiling relied on immunoSEQ multiplex PCR, and the TCRdb table lists in-frame clones only, not all of them. The sample contains 120,000 to 150,000 clones, around 73% of which appear only once. The sequenced sample consisted of PBMCs. The receptors were gathered from a woman under 30 in good health and CMV-seronegative. The CDR3 runs from the conserved cysteine through the conserved F or W. The D gene is left open where the match is weak. Expanded clones are given a class, and other clones once, few, many or no size at all.

d_call j_call clone_size v_call cdr3_nt cdr3_aa
- TRBJ1-1 - TRBV5-1 TGCGCCAGCAGCTTGGGAGGGCAGAACACTGAAGCTTTCTTT CASSLGGQNTEAFF
TRBD1 TRBJ2-2 - TRBV19 TGTGCCAGTAGAGTTGGACAGGGGGACACCGGGGAGCTGTTTTTT CASRVGQGDTGELFF
TRBD2 TRBJ2-1 - TRBV10-2 TGCGCCAGCAGTGAGTCTTGGACTAGCGGGAATAGCTCCTACAATGAGCAGTTCTTC CASSESWTSGNSSYNEQFF
TRBD1 TRBJ1-6 - TRBV2 TGTGCCAGCAGTCCGGGACAGGGGGTCACGGCCCTCCACTTT CASSPGQGVTALHF
TRBD2 TRBJ2-5 - TRBV29-1 TGCAGCGTTCGGGAGGGGCGCGAAGAGACCCAGTACTTC CSVREGREETQYF
- TRBJ1-1 - TRBV29-1 TGCAGCGTCCACGGGAACACTGAAGCTTTCTTT CSVHGNTEAFF
- TRBJ2-5 - TRBV5-4 TGTGCCAGCAGCTTGACAGGGTACCAAGAGACCCAGTACTTC CASSLTGYQETQYF
TRBD1 TRBJ1-5 - TRBV29-1 TGCAGCGTTGAAGATCAGGGGGAGCCCCAGCATTTT CSVEDQGEPQHF
- TRBJ2-1 - TRBV12-1 TGTGCCAGCAGCTTTGCCTCCGGCCTGAGGGCCTACAATGAGCAGTTCTTC CASSFASGLRAYNEQFF
- TRBJ1-2 few TRBV29-1 TGCAGCGTTGAGTCTCCCCCAGGAGGAGGCTACACCTTC CSVESPPGGGYTF
- TRBJ2-5 - TRBV2 TGTGCCAGCGGGGACACCCAAGAGACCCAGTACTTC CASGDTQETQYF
- TRBJ2-3 - TRBV21-1 TGTGCCAGCGGCCTAAGGGGAGCGGGGGGTAGCACAGATACGCAGTATTTT CASGLRGAGGSTDTQYF
TRBD1 TRBJ2-1 few TRBV19 TGTGCCAGCAAGGGACAGTACTTTTTGAACCAGTTCTTC CASKGQYFLNQFF
- TRBJ2-3 - TRBV5-1 TGCGCCAGCAGCTTAGGGTACAGGCCTCGCACAGATACGCAGTATTTT CASSLGYRPRTDTQYF
- TRBJ2-7 - TRBV9 TGTGCCAGCAGCTCCCAGGGTCAAGGGGCCTACGAGCAGTACTTC CASSSQGQGAYEQYF
- TRBJ1-1 - TRBV7-6 TGTGCCAGCAGCTTAGGCGGTTCTATATCTGAAGCTTTCTTT CASSLGGSISEAFF
TRBD1 TRBJ2-6 - TRBV29-1 TGCAGCGTTCTCACAGGGGCTGGGGCCAACGTCCTGACTTTC CSVLTGAGANVLTF
TRBD2 TRBJ2-1 - TRBV7-2 TGTGCCAGCAGGCATAGCGGGGGCTCCTACAATGAGCAGTTCTTC CASRHSGGSYNEQFF
- TRBJ2-7 - TRBV10-3 TGTGCCATCAGTGAGTCGAACGGCTACGAGCAGTACTTC CAISESNGYEQYF
TRBD1 TRBJ1-6 - TRBV6-5 TGTGCCAGCAGTTTGGGACAGGGGCGTAATTCACCCCTCCACTTT CASSLGQGRNSPLHF
TRBD1 TRBJ2-6 once TRBV18 TGTGCCAGCTCACCATTCGGGACAGGGACCTCTGGGGCCAACGTCCTGACTTTC CASSPFGTGTSGANVLTF
- TRBJ1-1 few TRBV5-1 TGCGCCAGCAGCTTAGGAGGGCCGAACACTGAAGCTTTCTTT CASSLGGPNTEAFF
- TRBJ1-5 - TRBV5-1 TGCGCCAGCAGCCCGCGGGGGGATCAGCCCCAGCATTTT CASSPRGDQPQHF
TRBD1 TRBJ1-4 - TRBV6-1 TGTGCCAGCAGTGAAGAATCATGGGACAGGGGGACTGCTAATGAAAAACTGTTTTTT CASSEESWDRGTANEKLFF
- TRBJ1-6 - TRBV5-1 TGCGCCAGCAGCTTGGGTCTTGGCCAATCACCCCTCCACTTT CASSLGLGQSPLHF
TRBD1 TRBJ1-3 - TRBV28 TGTGCCAGCAGCTCGACCGGGACAGGGTCTGGAAACACCATATATTTT CASSSTGTGSGNTIYF
TRBD2 TRBJ2-7 - TRBV5-6 TGTGCCAGCAGCTCACCTTTCGCTAGCGGGGAGGTCTACGAGCAGTACTTC CASSSPFASGEVYEQYF
TRBD1 TRBJ2-2 - TRBV5-1 TGCGCCAGCAGCCAGGGACAGGGGGCAACCGGGGAGCTGTTTTTT CASSQGQGATGELFF
- TRBJ2-3 once TRBV27 TGTGCCAGCAGACGGAGCATCACAGATACGCAGTATTTT CASRRSITDTQYF
- TRBJ1-4 - TRBV19 TGTGCCAGTAGCAGGGATACGTATGAGGAAAAACTGTTTTTT CASSRDTYEEKLFF
- TRBJ1-5 - TRBV19 TGTGCCAGTACCCACCGGCAGTTTTGGGGCCAGGGCAATCAGCCCCAGCATTTT CASTHRQFWGQGNQPQHF
- TRBJ2-2 - TRBV11-2 TGTGCCAGCAGCTTTCGCGCGGCCCCGGGGGAGCTGTTTTTT CASSFRAAPGELFF
- TRBJ2-5 - TRBV7-9 TGTGCCAGCAGCTTAATTGTCCAGACACTAGGAGAGACCCAGTACTTC CASSLIVQTLGETQYF
TRBD2 TRBJ2-1 - TRBV2 TGTGCCAGCATCCCGACTAGCGGGGTCTACAATGAGCAGTTCTTC CASIPTSGVYNEQFF
TRBD1 TRBJ2-7 - TRBV11-2 TGTGCCAGCAGCTTAGAGGCAGGGGGCTACGAGCAGTACTTC CASSLEAGGYEQYF
- TRBJ2-1 - TRBV19 TGTGCCAGTAGTATAGGGGCAGTCTCCTACAATGAGCAGTTCTTC CASSIGAVSYNEQFF
- TRBJ2-2 - TRBV28 TGTGCCAGCAGTCTGGGTTACGGGGGGCCTTTCACCGGGGAGCTGTTTTTT CASSLGYGGPFTGELFF
- TRBJ2-5 - TRBV15 TGTGCCACCAGCAGAGATGGGGGCCGAGGGGAGGAGACCCAGTACTTC CATSRDGGRGEETQYF
- TRBJ1-6 once TRBV11-2 TGTGCCAGCAGCTTAGCCCCAAATTCACCCCTCCACTTT CASSLAPNSPLHF